This paragraph reports one TCR beta chain. This entry belongs to a study of technical replicates of blood from four donors. There are 17 residues in the CDR3. Trimming shortened V by 0 bases and J by 0 bases, and 12 bases separated the two germline ends. The germline V gene has CDR1 LGHNA and CDR2 YNFKEQ. Libraries were prepared by immunoSEQ multiplex PCR; TCRdb keeps only in-frame clonotypes and omits some of them. Of some 30,000 clones listed, just over 90% are singletons. The source of this sequence is a human donor in good health. Some clones in this sample may be carry-over from other donors' samples. The sequencing sample was made of PBMCs. The chain has TRBV4-2 and TRBJ1-3; D is ambiguous. As DNA, the CDR3 is TGTGCCAGCAGCCAAGATTTGGAGGGAGGCTCTGGAAACACCATATATTTT. Protein product: CASSQDLEGGSGNTIYF.